Listed here are 13 T cell receptor beta chains from one sample, sequenced in a study of blood T cell repertoires in COVID-19 (dated by TCRdb to about 2020). Library construction relied on the immunoSEQ multiplex PCR assay. The clones in this table, taken by TCRdb from immuneACCESS, are in-frame only. Not every clone is retained; where verified, under half of the shortfall comes from an unresolved V gene, and the cause of the rest is unknown. The sample table lists about 230,000 clones, over 80% of them with a count of one. The ten largest clonotypes hold approximately 2.6% of the sample. Sequenced sample: peripheral blood. The receptors shown here come from a woman aged 70-85 years with active or convalescent COVID-19.

The chain employs TRBV24-1 and TRBJ2-1, with a possible D match to TRBD2 (7 bases). The CDR3 length is 15 residues. Germline V lookup: CDR1 KGHDR, CDR2 SFDVKD. V was clipped by 4 bases and J by 7 bases, with 16 bases between them. The CDR3 nucleotides read TGTGCCACCAGTGACCCGGCGGGGGCGGGGAATGAGCAGTTCTTC. Protein: CATSDPAGAGNEQFF.

The J gene is TRBJ1-2, the V gene TRBV2, with TRBD1 matching over 10 bases. J gave up 6 bases and V 7 bases, and 5 bases lay outside the gene matches. The CDR3 consists of 13 residues. Germline lookup yields CDR1 SNHLY and CDR2 FYNNEI. The CDR3 loop is CASTRDRGDGYTF. CDR3 coding DNA: TGTGCCAGCACCCGGGACAGGGGAGATGGCTACACCTTC.

This sequence joins TRBV4-2 and TRBJ2-2; 11 bases map to TRBD1. Looked up from germline, CDR1 is LGHNA and CDR2 is YNFKEQ. The CDR3 extends over 16 amino acids. V lost 4 bases, J lost 6 bases, and 7 bases stayed unmatched. CDR3 sequence reads: CASSLPGGQGAGELFF. The CDR3 nucleotides read TGTGCCAGCAGCCTCCCAGGGGGACAGGGGGCCGGGGAGCTGTTTTTT.

This clone was seen just once. The gene calls are TRBV7-9 and TRBJ2-6, with D possibly matching TRBD2 (5 bases). Trimming stripped 3 bases from V and 4 bases from J, with 22 bases between. The CDR3 runs 19 residues. The germline V gene has CDR1 SEHNR and CDR2 FQNEAQ (reference sequence). In DNA form, the CDR3 reads TGTGCCAGCAGCTTGAGGGTTGGCAACTACTACTCAGGGGCCAACGTCCTGACTTTC. This translates into CASSLRVGNYYSGANVLTF.

This chain connects TRBV2 to TRBJ1-6; a possible D gene is TRBD1 (5 bases). Germline assignment: CDR1 SNHLY and CDR2 FYNNEI. With 7 bases removed from V and 11 bases from J, the gap between germline ends came to 24 bases. The CDR3 length is 16 residues. The CDR3 bases are TGTGCCAGCACCCCTAAGGCAGGCCAGGGTGGAACACCCCTCCACTTT. Encoded protein: CASTPKAGQGGTPLHF.

The count of this clone is one. CDR3: CASSLPAGELFF. CDR3 DNA: TGTGCCAGCAGTTTACCCGCCGGGGAGCTGTTTTTT. The genes are TRBV27 and TRBJ2-2; D not certain. The germline CDR1 and CDR2 sequences are MNHEY and SMNVEV (reference sequence). Trimming left V 2 bases short and J 6 bases short, with 4 bases between. The CDR3 sequence is 12 residues long.

V usage is TRBV6-1 and J usage is TRBJ2-7; 9 bases fit TRBD1. CDR1 and CDR2 from the germline V gene are MNHNS and SASEGT. J was trimmed by 5 bases and V by 3 bases; bases with no gene match: 8. This CDR3 has 15 amino acids. The CDR3 region has the DNA TGTGCCAGCAGTGACGCCGGGACAGGGCGAAACGAGCAGTACTTC. Translated: CASSDAGTGRNEQYF.

V is TRBV5-4 and J is TRBJ2-7; 14 nucleotides agree with TRBD2. The CDR3 totals 15 residues. Germline-derived CDR1 and CDR2 are SGHNT and YYREEE (reference sequence). V shed 4 bases, J shed 2 bases, and the junction held 2 bases outside the gene matches. The DNA of the CDR3 is TGTGCCAGCAGCCAGGGACTAGCGGGAGCCTACGAGCAGTACTTC. Residues: CASSQGLAGAYEQYF.

This chain joins TRBV19 and TRBJ1-5; 7 nucleotides agree with TRBD1. The CDR3 totals 12 residues. Germline loops: CDR1 LNHDA, CDR2 SQIVND (reference sequence). After removal of 3 bases from V and 13 bases from J, the junction contained 6 bases not matched to a gene. The CDR3 sequence: CASSIKPGQQHF. Written as DNA, the CDR3 is TGTGCCAGTAGTATCAAACCGGGACAGCAGCATTTT.

The rearrangement uses TRBV10-3 and TRBJ2-3; D is possibly TRBD2 (6 bases). Trimming took off 2 bases at V and 2 bases at J, with 20 bases between the two ends. This CDR3 is built from 18 residues. Looked up from germline, CDR1 is ENHRY and CDR2 is SYGVKD. This CDR3 is CAISEPEGSGLYTDTQYF. The CDR3 DNA reads TGTGCCATCAGTGAGCCCGAGGGGTCGGGACTTTACACAGATACGCAGTATTTT.

The gene calls are TRBV5-1 and TRBJ1-6, with TRBD1 matching over 7 bases. This CDR3 comprises 17 residues. V shed 0 bases, J shed 3 bases, and the junction held 6 bases outside the gene matches. CDR1 SGHRS and CDR2 YFSETQ come from the germline V gene. The CDR3 DNA reads as TGCGCCAGCAGCTTGGGACCCCGGGACAGCTATAATTCACCCCTCCACTTT. This translates into CASSLGPRDSYNSPLHF.

The chain uses TRBV7-2 and TRBJ1-1, with 8 bases identical to TRBD1. The V gene's germline CDR1 is SGHTA and CDR2 FQGNSA. J was trimmed by 3 bases and V by 3 bases; bases with no gene match: 9. This CDR3 is 16 amino acids long. The CDR3: CASSFTGGSGDTEAFF. CDR3 sequence (DNA): TGTGCCAGCAGCTTTACAGGGGGGTCGGGGGACACTGAAGCTTTCTTT. The full variable domain, with the rest looked up from reference TRBV7-2 and TRBJ1-1, is GAGVSQSPSNKVTEKGKDVELRCDPISGHTALYWYRQSLGQGLEFLIYFQGNSAPDKSGLPSDRFSAERTGGSVSTLTIQRTQQEDSAVYLCASSFTGGSGDTEAFFGQGTRLTVV.

The genes are TRBV28 and TRBJ2-5; 7 bases agree with TRBD1. This CDR3 spans 15 amino acids. Germline CDR1 is MDHEN and CDR2 is SYDVKM. After removal of 4 bases from V and 2 bases from J, the junction contained 7 bases not matched to a gene. The CDR3 coding sequence is TGTGCCAGCAGTTCCCTGGGACAGAAACAAGAGACCCAGTACTTC. Translation gives CASSSLGQKQETQYF.